Listed here are 25 T cell receptor beta chains from one sample, sequenced in a study of blood T cell repertoires in COVID-19. The data were produced by immunoSEQ multiplex PCR, yet TCRdb's version contains in-frame clones alone and is incomplete. This table has 200,000 or so clones, 92% appearing once. Source material: peripheral blood. The receptors here all came from a man aged 55-75 years with COVID-19, enrolled during active disease.

The chain has TRBV12-3 or TRBV12-4 and TRBJ1-4, with D perhaps matching TRBD1 (6 bases). CDR3 length: 13 amino acids. V lost 3 bases and J 7 bases, leaving 9 bases between the germline ends. The CDR3 region has the DNA TGTGCCAGCAGTTTTACAGGGCGTGAAAAACTGTTTTTT. Protein product: CASSFTGREKLFF.

The chain recombines TRBV6-5 with TRBJ2-3; D is uncertain. Germline CDR1 is MNHEY and CDR2 is SVGAGI. The CDR3 has 16 amino acids. The V and J ends lost 0 bases and 5 bases respectively, with 15 bases between them. CDR3 protein: CASSYSINSRGDTQYF. The CDR3 DNA sequence: TGTGCCAGCAGTTACTCGATCAACTCCCGTGGAGATACGCAGTATTTT.

The V call is TRBV7-2, the J call TRBJ1-1; 11 bases align to TRBD1. The CDR3 is made up of 16 amino acids. J lost 4 bases, V lost 1 base, and 5 bases had no gene match. CDR1 is SGHTA, CDR2 FQGNSA, per germline. The CDR3 loop reads CASSLGGQGVGTEAFF. DNA of the CDR3: TGTGCCAGCAGCTTAGGGGGACAGGGGGTAGGCACTGAAGCTTTCTTT. The whole variable domain, filled in from reference TRBV7-2 and TRBJ1-1, reads GAGVSQSPSNKVTEKGKDVELRCDPISGHTALYWYRQSLGQGLEFLIYFQGNSAPDKSGLPSDRFSAERTGGSVSTLTIQRTQQEDSAVYLCASSLGGQGVGTEAFFGQGTRLTVV.

The DNA of the CDR3 is TGTGCCTGGAGGTACAGGGGACGGTTCTTTTTGGAAGCTTTCTTT. Protein sequence: CAWRYRGRFFLEAFF. This chain uses TRBV30 with TRBJ1-1, with 7 positions matching TRBD1. The junction had 15 bases not matched to a gene; V was cut back by 3 bases and J by 8 bases. The germline gives CDR1 GTSNPN, CDR2 SVGIG (reference sequence). The CDR3 has 15 amino acids.

The chain has TRBV10-3 and TRBJ1-1, with 8 bases lining up with TRBD1. The CDR3 sequence is 15 residues long. Germline CDR1 reads ENHRY; CDR2 reads SYGVKD. V lost 3 bases and J lost 5; bases outside the gene matches: 8. The CDR3 is CAISDLGQGRTEAFF. The CDR3 DNA is TGTGCCATCAGTGACCTTGGACAGGGCCGAACTGAAGCTTTCTTT.

For the CDR3, the DNA is TGCGCCAGCAGCCACGGACTAGCGGGGGGGCTAAATGAGCAGTTCTTC. Translating it yields CASSHGLAGGLNEQFF. The chain joins TRBV5-1 to TRBJ2-1; 15 nucleotides line up with TRBD2. The trim removed 4 bases at V and 7 bases at J, leaving 6 bases unmatched. Germline V CDR1 and CDR2: SGHRS, YFSETQ. This CDR3 spans 16 amino acids.

The chain combines TRBV4-1 with TRBJ2-1, with D maybe TRBD2 (6 bases). V was clipped by 1 base and J by 4 bases, with 17 bases between them. Germline CDR1 and CDR2: MGHRA and YSYEKL. This CDR3 spans 17 amino acids. The CDR3 DNA is TGCGCCAGCAGCCAAGTGTTTTGGGAGGCGAGATACAATGAGCAGTTCTTC. It translates to CASSQVFWEARYNEQFF.

This clone was detected only once. The chain employs TRBV18 and TRBJ2-2; maybe TRBD1 (6 bases). Trimming left V 3 bases short and J 1 base short, with 12 bases between. This CDR3 is built from 16 residues. Germline CDR1 reads KGHSH; CDR2 reads LQKENI. CDR3 coding DNA: TGTGCCAGCTCACCCTCGGCGACAGGGAACACCGGGGAGCTGTTTTTT. This sequence encodes CASSPSATGNTGELFF.

V is TRBV2 and J is TRBJ1-1; weak D call: TRBD1 (6 bases). This CDR3 is 15 amino acids long. Looked up from germline, CDR1 is SNHLY and CDR2 is FYNNEI. V lost 4 bases and J lost 2, with 14 bases in between. This chain's CDR3 is CASSARQATNTEAFF. The CDR3 bases are TGTGCCAGCAGTGCTAGACAGGCAACAAACACTGAAGCTTTCTTT.

The table lists this clone with a few counts. The chain couples TRBV13 to TRBJ1-6; D is uncertain. This CDR3 contains 14 residues. Germline loops: CDR1 PRHDT, CDR2 FYEKMQ (reference sequence). Trimming took 2 bases from V and 5 from J, leaving 7 bases between them. CDR3 amino acids: CASSLFGNNSPLHF. In DNA, the CDR3 is TGTGCCAGCAGCTTATTCGGTAATAATTCACCCCTCCACTTT.

This clone was counted once. The chain recombines TRBV11-2 with TRBJ2-1, with TRBD1 as a possible D gene (6 bases). This CDR3 contains 14 residues. The V gene lost 1 base and the J gene lost 9 bases, with 13 bases spanning the gap. CDR1 and CDR2 from the germline V gene are SGHAT and FQNNGV. In DNA, the CDR3 is TGTGCCAGCAGCTTAGGGGGGCGAGGGGGTGAGCAGTTCTTC. It encodes CASSLGGRGGEQFF.

The V call is TRBV2, the J call TRBJ1-4; 9 bases map to TRBD1. Per the germline V gene, CDR1 is SNHLY and CDR2 is FYNNEI. The junction had 2 bases not matched to a gene; V was cut back by 6 bases and J by 0 bases. The CDR3 covers 15 residues. The CDR3 protein is CASSGQGTTNEKLFF. DNA for the CDR3: TGTGCCAGCAGCGGACAGGGGACAACTAATGAAAAACTGTTTTTT. The variable domain in full, with the rest retrieved from reference TRBV2 and TRBJ1-4, is EPEVTQTPSHQVTQMGQEVILRCVPISNHLYFYWYRQILGQKVEFLVSFYNNEISEKSEIFDDQFSVERPDGSNFTLKIRSTKLEDSAMYFCASSGQGTTNEKLFFGSGTQLSVL.

As for this clone: At one boundary the junction diverges from the germline segment, which might be a read error. The chain has TRBV7-9 and TRBJ1-1, with D uncertain. CDR1 and CDR2 (germline): SEHNR, FQNEAQ (reference sequence). The CDR3 spans 12 residues. CDR3 nucleotide sequence: TGTGCCAGCAGCTTAGTGGGCCGGGATCTTCTCTTT. As protein: CASSLVGRDLLF.

The rearrangement uses TRBV27 and TRBJ2-7; 11 bases are shared with TRBD2. This CDR3 comprises 15 residues. Germline CDR1 and CDR2: MNHEY and SMNVEV (reference sequence). V was pared by 6 bases and J by 3 bases, with 7 bases of the junction left unmatched. The CDR3 is CASRGKLAGDYEQYF. CDR3 bases: TGTGCCAGCAGGGGGAAACTAGCGGGGGACTACGAGCAGTACTTC.

The V gene is TRBV6-5, the J gene TRBJ2-1; 10 bases are shared with TRBD2. This CDR3 spans 16 amino acids. The germline gives CDR1 MNHEY, CDR2 SVGAGI. J lost 1 base, V lost 0 bases, and 0 bases had no gene match. The CDR3 spells CASSYSAGGSYNEQFF. In DNA form, the CDR3 reads TGTGCCAGCAGTTACTCAGCGGGGGGGTCCTACAATGAGCAGTTCTTC.

The genes are TRBV12-5 and TRBJ1-5; D unresolved. Per the germline V gene, CDR1 is LGHNT and CDR2 is FRNRAP. CDR3 size: 15 residues. The V gene lost 7 bases and the J gene lost 4 bases, with 17 bases spanning the gap. The CDR3 coding sequence is TGTGCTAGTGCCCGACCCCGTTTCGGGAATCAGCCCCAGCATTTT. Translated: CASARPRFGNQPQHF.

V and J are TRBV15 and TRBJ1-1; 12 bases are a match to TRBD1. The CDR3 extends over 16 amino acids. CDR1 and CDR2 from the germline V gene are LNHNV and YYDKDF (reference sequence). The V and J ends lost 0 bases and 6 bases, in that order; junction bases with no gene match: 5. This CDR3 is CATSRERDRGPAEAFF. The CDR3 DNA follows: TGTGCCACCAGCAGAGAAAGGGACAGGGGGCCCGCTGAAGCTTTCTTT.

V gene TRBV6-2 or TRBV6-3 combines with J gene TRBJ1-3; TRBD1 might be the D (6 bases). The germline V and J ends were trimmed by 6 bases and 1 base, with 19 bases remaining between them. Germline V gives CDR1 MNHEY, CDR2 SVGEGT. The length of the CDR3 is 17 residues. The DNA for the CDR3 is TGTGCCAGCAGCTTAACCGCAGCAGGGGCATCTGGAAACACCATATATTTT. Amino acid sequence: CASSLTAAGASGNTIYF.

The chain uses TRBV5-8 and TRBJ2-1; D perhaps matches TRBD2 (7 bases). This CDR3 contains 15 residues. V lost 6 bases and J lost 8, with 21 bases in between. The germline V gene has CDR1 SGHTS and CDR2 YDEGEE. This CDR3 reads CASISYGGPRHEQFF. The CDR3 nucleotides are TGTGCCAGCATCTCATACGGGGGGCCTAGGCATGAGCAGTTCTTC. The full variable domain, in which reference TRBV5-8 and TRBJ2-1 provide the parts outside the CDR3, is EAGVTQSPTHLIKTRGQQATLRCSPISGHTSVYWYQQALGLGLQFLLWYDEGEERNRGNFPPRFSGRQFPNYSSELNVNALELEDSALYLCASISYGGPRHEQFFGPGTRLTVL.

The chain employs TRBV7-9 and TRBJ1-1, with D tentatively TRBD1 (5 bases). The CDR3 consists of 15 residues. Germline CDR1 reads SEHNR; CDR2 reads FQNEAQ (reference sequence). Trimming took off 7 bases at V and 2 bases at J, with 17 bases between the two ends. CDR3 protein: CASTQMGGVNTEAFF. CDR3 in DNA: TGTGCCAGCACCCAAATGGGGGGGGTAAACACTGAAGCTTTCTTT.

The chain carries TRBV5-1 and TRBJ2-3; TRBD1 matches at 8 bases. This CDR3 has 15 residues. In germline, CDR1 is SGHRS, CDR2 YFSETQ. The trim removed 5 bases at V and 6 bases at J, leaving 11 bases unmatched. The CDR3 DNA reads as TGCGCCAGCAGTCCAGGGGGCACCACGTCGGATACGCAGTATTTT. It encodes CASSPGGTTSDTQYF.

The rearrangement uses TRBV11-2 and TRBJ2-4; 8 bases fit TRBD2. The CDR3 runs 18 residues. Germline lookup yields CDR1 SGHAT and CDR2 FQNNGV. The trim removed 0 bases at V and 0 bases at J, leaving 7 bases unmatched. CDR3 protein: CASSLEGAGALAKNIQYF. CDR3 DNA: TGTGCCAGCAGCTTAGAAGGAGCGGGGGCCTTAGCCAAAAACATTCAGTACTTC.

The V and J genes are TRBV30 and TRBJ2-7; TRBD2 might be the D (6 bases). Trimming took off 0 bases at V and 5 bases at J, with 17 bases between the two ends. Germline V gene sequence: CDR1 GTSNPN, CDR2 SVGIG (reference sequence). This CDR3 is built from 15 residues. CDR3 sequence (DNA): TGTGCCTGGAGTGTACAACGTAACCGCGGGAACGAGCAGTACTTC. This codes for CAWSVQRNRGNEQYF. Filled out from reference TRBV30 and TRBJ2-7, the complete variable domain reads SQTIHQWPATLVQPVGSPLSLECTVEGTSNPNLYWYRQAAGRGLQLLFYSVGIGQISSEVPQNLSASRPQDRQFILSSKKLLLSDSGFYLCAWSVQRNRGNEQYFGPGTRLTVT.

The chain carries TRBV28 and TRBJ2-2, with 7 bases aligning to TRBD1. The CDR3 loop spans 16 amino acids. CDR1 is MDHEN, CDR2 SYDVKM, per germline. The ends lost 7 bases at V and 4 bases at J; junction bases unmatched: 12. As DNA, the CDR3 is TGTGCCAGCATCCCATCAAGGGGGCTTGGCACCGGGGAGCTGTTTTTT. As protein: CASIPSRGLGTGELFF.

The genes are TRBV7-2 and TRBJ2-7; D might be TRBD1 (5 bases). Between the trimmed V and J ends, which lost 5 bases and 2 bases, there was a span of 10 bases. Germline assignment: CDR1 SGHTA and CDR2 FQGNSA. This CDR3 has 13 residues. CDR3 DNA: TGTGCCAGCAGCCGCTCAGGGCCCTACGAGCAGTACTTC. It encodes CASSRSGPYEQYF.